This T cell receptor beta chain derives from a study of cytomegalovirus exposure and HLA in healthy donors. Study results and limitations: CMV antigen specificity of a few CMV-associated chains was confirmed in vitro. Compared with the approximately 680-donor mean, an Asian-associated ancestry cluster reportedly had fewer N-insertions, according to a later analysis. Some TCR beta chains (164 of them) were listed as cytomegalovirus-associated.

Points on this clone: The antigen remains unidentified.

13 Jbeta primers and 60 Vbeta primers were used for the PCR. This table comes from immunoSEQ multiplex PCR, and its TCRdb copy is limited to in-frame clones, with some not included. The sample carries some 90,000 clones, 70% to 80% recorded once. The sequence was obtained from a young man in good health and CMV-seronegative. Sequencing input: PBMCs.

The CDR3 spells CASSSTSGGYNEQFF. The DNA of the CDR3 is TGTGCCAGCAGTTCCACTAGCGGGGGTTACAATGAGCAGTTCTTC. The chain carries TRBV6-4 and TRBJ2-1, with TRBD2 identical over 11 bases. The CDR3 has 15 amino acids. V lost 5 bases to trimming and J lost 4 bases; unmatched junction nucleotides: 4. Germline V lookup: CDR1 MRHNA, CDR2 SNTAGT.